This is a list of T cell receptor beta chains from one sample in a study of beta chain features in type 1 diabetes. The data were produced by immunoSEQ multiplex PCR, yet TCRdb's version contains in-frame clones alone and is incomplete. This table has some 410,000 clones, approximately 13% appearing once. Input material: naive CD4+ T cells from blood. Source of these receptors: a man aged 30-40 years in good health. CDR3s include the opening cysteine and the closing phenylalanine or tryptophan. D genes are given only for firm matches. Part of the rows lack a size; the others show once, few, many or a class for expanded clones.

size	V	D	J	DNA	CDR3
.	TRBV7-9	.	TRBJ1-1	TGTGCCAGCAGCTTAGCGGCGTGGCAGAACACTGAAGCTTTCTTT	CASSLAAWQNTEAFF
.	TRBV9	TRBD2	TRBJ2-5	TGTGCCAGCAGCGTCAGCGGGGGGCTTCAAGAGACCCAGTACTTC	CASSVSGGLQETQYF
.	TRBV29-1	.	TRBJ2-4	TGCAGCGTTAGGGCACTCGACAAAAACATTCAGTACTTC	CSVRALDKNIQYF
.	TRBV5-1	TRBD1	TRBJ2-1	TGCGCCAGCAGTTCCCGGGACAGTTCATACAATGAGCAGTTCTTC	CASSSRDSSYNEQFF
.	TRBV6-1	.	TRBJ2-7	TGTGCCAGCACGACCGGCGCCAGCGAGCAGTACTTC	CASTTGASEQYF
few	TRBV10-3	.	TRBJ2-3	TGTGCCTCGTCCTGGACGTGGGATACGCAGTATTTT	CASSWTWDTQYF
.	TRBV7-2	.	TRBJ2-3	TGTGCCAGCAGCCTCGGATTCACAGATACGCAGTATTTT	CASSLGFTDTQYF
few	TRBV18	.	TRBJ1-5	TGTGCCAGCTCACCAAGCGGGGGGCAGGGATATAGCAATCAGCCCCAGCATTTT	CASSPSGGQGYSNQPQHF
few	TRBV6-1	.	TRBJ2-5	TGTGCCAGCAGTGAAGCAATTTTCGCGGGAACAGAGACCCAGTACTTC	CASSEAIFAGTETQYF
few	TRBV27	.	TRBJ1-3	TGTGCCAGCTTACTGAGCTCTGGAAACACCATATATTTT	CASLLSSGNTIYF
few	TRBV2	TRBD2	TRBJ2-5	TGTGCCAGCAGTGAAAGGCTAGCGGGGTCAGAGACCCAGTACTTC	CASSERLAGSETQYF
few	TRBV7-9	TRBD1	TRBJ2-7	TGTGCCAGCAGCTTTCGGACAGGGGCGTACGAGCAGTACTTC	CASSFRTGAYEQYF
.	TRBV7-6	TRBD1	TRBJ1-1	TGTGCCAGCAGCGCGGACAGGTCAAACACTGAAGCTTTCTTT	CASSADRSNTEAFF
.	TRBV2	.	TRBJ2-1	TGTGCCAGCAGTGTCGAGACGGCAGGAGTGCAGTTCTTC	CASSVETAGVQFF
.	TRBV30	.	TRBJ2-3	TGTGCCTGGAGTGCTAGGCGTCCAGATACACAGTATTTT	CAWSARRPDTQYF